A single sample is the source of the 4 T cell receptor beta chains below, sequenced in a study of OX40 agonist ivuxolimab in advanced cancers. Libraries were prepared by immunoSEQ multiplex PCR; TCRdb keeps only in-frame clonotypes and omits some of them. The table lists roughly 80,000 clones, approximately 85% of them singletons, with about 0.6% in the top ten. The material sequenced was CD4+ or CD8+ T cells sorted from blood, taken in a trial of the OX40 agonist ivuxolimab. The origin of the receptors is an adult with an advanced solid tumor such as melanoma, head and neck, liver or kidney cancer.

The genes are TRBV6-5 and TRBJ2-3; 10 bases fit TRBD1. Looked up from germline, CDR1 is MNHEY and CDR2 is SVGAGI. This CDR3 is built from 15 residues. V lost 6 bases and J lost 8; bases outside the gene matches: 11. As DNA, the CDR3 is TGTGCCAGCAGGCACCCGGGACAGGGGCCTAGTACGCAGTATTTT. It is translated as CASRHPGQGPSTQYF.

The rearrangement joins TRBV7-2 to TRBJ2-5; 8 nucleotides agree with TRBD2. CDR1 and CDR2 from the germline V gene are SGHTA and FQGNSA. The trim removed 1 base at V and 2 bases at J, leaving 3 bases unmatched. The length of the CDR3 is 15 residues. This CDR3 is CASSLVSGGQETQYF. CDR3 coding DNA: TGTGCCAGCAGCTTAGTCAGCGGGGGACAAGAGACCCAGTACTTC.

The genes are TRBV5-4 and TRBJ1-1; 8 nucleotides line up with TRBD1. The CDR3 has 14 amino acids. Germline CDR1 SGHNT, CDR2 YYREEE (reference sequence). V was pared by 3 bases and J by 6 bases, with 7 bases of the junction left unmatched. Here the CDR3 DNA reads TGTGCCAGCAGCTGGGGACAGGATCGCTCTGAAGCTTTCTTT. Amino acid sequence: CASSWGQDRSEAFF.

The chain combines TRBV14 with TRBJ2-5, with TRBD2 as a possible D gene (6 bases). The germline V gene has CDR1 SGHDN and CDR2 FVKESK. This CDR3 contains 15 residues. Trimming stripped 5 bases from V and 5 bases from J, with 18 bases between. CDR3 nucleotide sequence: TGTGCCAGCAGCTACACCCGGGGAGGAGGGGAGACCCAGTACTTC. As protein: CASSYTRGGGETQYF.